The sequence of this TCR beta chain was determined in a study of regulatory T cells in long-lasting Graves disease. Study conclusions and caveats: Sharing of public clonotypes was greater in persistent patients (under 3,000) than in new patients (roughly 1,000).

Ten or more counts support this clonotype. Its antigen is currently unknown. Time point of the sample: newly diagnosed GD, antithyroid drugs for less than 3 months. TCR sequences were obtained from RNA taken from PBMCs. Patients of an endocrinology department in Xi'an, China, were included. The CDR3 loop spans 16 amino acids. The trim removed 6 bases at V and 1 base at J, leaving 3 bases unmatched. Germline-derived CDR1 and CDR2 are MNHEY and SMNVEV (reference sequence). Arm-PCR of CDR3 regions with iRepertoire HTBI primers generated TCR beta libraries. TCRdb fed the multiplex PCR reads into MiXCR, producing one record per CDR3 protein. The sample has some 250,000 distinct CDR3 sequences, around a sixth seen once. These same data were also listed under a study on T cells in Graves' hyperthyroidism and ophthalmopathy. According to that study: The HTBI primer set drove a first-round RT-PCR of the TCR CDR3.

Sample: peripheral blood mononuclear cells (PBMCs), taken at new diagnosis, from a patient treated with antithyroid drugs. The chain employs TRBV27 and TRBJ1-6, with 10 bases that match TRBD1. This clonotype originated in a young woman with Graves disease. Written as DNA, the CDR3 is TGTGCCAGCAGAAGACAGGGGGCATCCTATAATTCACCCCTCCACTTT. Translation gives CASRRQGASYNSPLHF.